The 24 T cell receptor beta chains below come from one sample, sequenced in a study of blood T cell repertoires in COVID-19. Method: immunoSEQ multiplex PCR; TCRdb's copy keeps in-frame clones and lacks some. The repertoire includes approximately 200,000 clones, 70% to 90% of them detected once, and 8.5% to 12% sits in the top ten. Sequencing used peripheral blood. These receptors were collected from a woman aged 80 or over with acute or convalescent COVID-19.

The V call is TRBV5-8, the J call TRBJ2-1; 8 bases agree with TRBD2. Trimming removed 0 bases from V and 4 bases from J; junction bases left unmatched: 3. Germline CDR1 SGHTS, CDR2 YDEGEE. The CDR3 spans 15 residues. The CDR3 DNA follows: TGTGCCAGCAGCTTGGCCAGCGGGGGTTACAATGAGCAGTTCTTC. Its translation: CASSLASGGYNEQFF.

Concerning this clone itself: A read error may account for a junction end that differs from germline. The chain links TRBV7-7 to TRBJ2-5, with 14 bases aligning to TRBD2. The CDR3 is 16 residues long. The germline V gene has CDR1 SSHAT and CDR2 FNYEAQ (reference sequence). In nucleotides, the CDR3 is TGTGCTAGCAGCCCGACTAGCGGGGGGGCCCTAGAGACCCAGTACTTC. Protein: CASSPTSGGALETQYF.

This chain uses TRBV10-3 with TRBJ1-1; possible D gene TRBD1, 6 bases. Per the germline V gene, CDR1 is ENHRY and CDR2 is SYGVKD. The CDR3 length is 12 residues. V lost 3 bases and J 8 bases, leaving 10 bases between the germline ends. CDR3 in amino acids: CAISDPGTEAFF. In DNA, the CDR3 is TGTGCCATCAGTGACCCCGGGACAGAAGCTTTCTTT.

The J gene is TRBJ2-2, the V gene TRBV19, with 8 bases lining up with TRBD1. V trimming: 2 bases; J trimming: 7 bases; junction bases outside the gene matches: 3. Germline lookup yields CDR1 LNHDA and CDR2 SQIVND (reference sequence). The CDR3 loop spans 14 amino acids. Here the CDR3 DNA reads TGTGCCAGTAGTATACAGGGGGCTAGCGGGGAGCTGTTTTTT. This gives the protein CASSIQGASGELFF. The whole variable domain, filled in from reference TRBV19 and TRBJ2-2, reads DGGITQSPKYLFRKEGQNVTLSCEQNLNHDAMYWYRQDPGQGLRLIYYSQIVNDFQKGDIAEGYSVSREKKESFPLTVTSAQKNPTAFYLCASSIQGASGELFFGEGSRLTVL.

V and J are TRBV7-2 and TRBJ2-1; 12 nucleotides align to TRBD2. The ends lost 5 bases at V and 4 bases at J; junction bases unmatched: 3. This CDR3 is built from 15 residues. CDR1 SGHTA and CDR2 FQGNSA come from the germline V gene. CDR3 nucleotides: TGTGCCAGCAGCAAAACTAGCGGGGGGTACAATGAGCAGTTCTTC. This codes for CASSKTSGGYNEQFF.

The rearrangement uses TRBV28 and TRBJ1-5; tentative D call: TRBD1 (5 bases). The germline gives CDR1 MDHEN, CDR2 SYDVKM. V lost 3 bases and J 1 base, leaving 10 bases between the germline ends. The CDR3 is 15 residues long. The CDR3 DNA reads as TGTGCCAGCAGTTTTTGGAGGGACAGCAATCAGCCCCAGCATTTT. It encodes CASSFWRDSNQPQHF.

Remarks on this clone: Additional DNA sequences in this sample encode the identical CDR3. The rearrangement links TRBV30 to TRBJ1-1; perhaps TRBD1 as D (6 bases). The V end was cut by 0 bases, the J end by 8 bases, with 7 bases between. The CDR3 length is 11 residues. The V gene's germline CDR1 is GTSNPN and CDR2 SVGIG (reference sequence). CDR3 in DNA: TGTGCCTGGAGTGTACAGGGCGAAGCTTTCTTT. Amino acid sequence: CAWSVQGEAFF.

The chain is built from TRBV5-6 and TRBJ1-6; D remains ambiguous. Trimming left V 1 base short and J 10 bases short, with 9 bases between. The germline V gene encodes CDR1 SGHDT and CDR2 YYEEEE. The CDR3 extends over 13 amino acids. The CDR3 DNA reads TGTGCCAGCAGCTTGCCAGGAACGTCACCCCTCCACTTT. It yields the protein CASSLPGTSPLHF.

The CDR3 DNA reads TGTGCCACCAGCAGAGCGGACAATACCTACGAGCAGTACTTC. Its translation is CATSRADNTYEQYF. The chain has TRBV15 and TRBJ2-7; possibly TRBD1 for D (5 bases). The CDR3 is made up of 14 amino acids. CDR1 LNHNV and CDR2 YYDKDF come from the germline V gene (reference sequence). Trimming shortened V by 1 base and J by 2 bases, and 9 bases separated the two germline ends.

The V call is TRBV6-5, the J call TRBJ1-1; D ambiguous. CDR1 and CDR2 (germline): MNHEY, SVGAGI. This CDR3 has 12 residues. The V gene lost 3 bases and the J gene lost 2 bases, with 4 bases spanning the gap. As DNA, the CDR3 is TGTGCCAGCAGTTATAGCAACACTGAAGCTTTCTTT. Its protein product is CASSYSNTEAFF.

The rearrangement links TRBV6-4 to TRBJ1-1, with a weak D call TRBD1 (6 bases). V was trimmed by 10 bases and J by 5 bases, leaving 20 bases between them. The CDR3 runs 14 residues. The germline gives CDR1 MRHNA, CDR2 SNTAGT. The chain's CDR3 is CATKRGGSETEAFF. CDR3 sequence (DNA): TGTGCCACCAAAAGGGGGGGCAGCGAGACTGAAGCTTTCTTT.

The V and J genes are TRBV6-5 and TRBJ2-5; D possibly corresponds to TRBD1 (7 bases). V was cut by 4 bases and J by 5 bases, with 17 bases left in between. CDR1 and CDR2 (germline): MNHEY, SVGAGI. The CDR3 consists of 15 residues. For the CDR3, the DNA is TGTGCCAGCAGTTCCGGACAGGCTGGGAGGGAGACCCAGTACTTC. Translating it yields CASSSGQAGRETQYF.

The chain joins TRBV4-3 to TRBJ1-1; perhaps TRBD1 as D (5 bases). V was shortened by 2 bases and J by 5 bases, with 21 bases between the two germline ends. Germline values: CDR1 LGHNA, CDR2 YSLEER. This CDR3 spans 17 amino acids. This chain's CDR3 is CASSQYAGGGVSTEAFF. CDR3 bases: TGCGCCAGCAGCCAATATGCCGGGGGTGGGGTGTCAACTGAAGCTTTCTTT.

The chain couples TRBV6-1 to TRBJ1-5, with D perhaps TRBD1 (5 bases). The V end lost 0 bases, the J end lost 4 bases, and 7 bases lay between the germline ends. The CDR3 extends over 14 amino acids. From germline, CDR1 is MNHNS and CDR2 SASEGT. As DNA, the CDR3 is TGTGCCAGCAGTGAAGCGGCAGGGAATCAGCCCCAGCATTTT. It translates to CASSEAAGNQPQHF.

The rearrangement links TRBV15 to TRBJ2-1; weak D call: TRBD2 (5 bases). From germline, CDR1 is LNHNV and CDR2 YYDKDF (reference sequence). V was pared by 0 bases and J by 7 bases, with 13 bases between. The CDR3 spans 15 residues. The CDR3 DNA reads TGTGCCACCAGCAGAGACAAAACCCGGGGTAATGAGCAGTTCTTC. Residues: CATSRDKTRGNEQFF.

The V call is TRBV5-6, the J call TRBJ1-1, with D possibly matching TRBD1 (5 bases). V dropped 4 bases and J dropped 4 bases, with 14 bases sitting between them. In germline, CDR1 is SGHDT, CDR2 YYEEEE. This CDR3 contains 14 residues. The CDR3 coding sequence is TGTGCCAGCAGCAGCATCACAGGAAGCACTGAAGCTTTCTTT. Amino acids: CASSSITGSTEAFF.

The CDR3 loop reads CASSSPPRGSTDTQYF. The CDR3 nucleotides read TGTGCCAGCAGCTCCCCCCCCCGCGGGAGCACAGATACGCAGTATTTT. V usage is TRBV11-2 and J usage is TRBJ2-3; tentative D call: TRBD2 (5 bases). Germline V lookup: CDR1 SGHAT, CDR2 FQNNGV. Trimming left V 4 bases short and J 0 bases short, with 14 bases between. The CDR3 spans 16 residues.

V gene TRBV15 combines with J gene TRBJ2-7, with D possibly being TRBD1 (6 bases). The ends were cut back, 2 bases at V and 4 bases at J, with 18 bases in the middle. Germline assignment: CDR1 LNHNV and CDR2 YYDKDF (reference sequence). CDR3 length: 16 amino acids. CDR3 in amino acids: CATSRTPTGNSYEQYF. The CDR3 DNA reads as TGTGCCACCAGCAGAACGCCAACAGGGAATTCATACGAGCAGTACTTC.

This clone was observed a few times. The chain is built from TRBV24-1 and TRBJ1-1, with 7 bases matching TRBD1. V was clipped by 2 bases and J by 4 bases; unmatched bases: 6. Germline loops: CDR1 KGHDR, CDR2 SFDVKD. The CDR3 covers 15 residues. DNA for the CDR3: TGTGCCACCAGTGATTCACAGGGGCTTGGCACTGAAGCTTTCTTT. Translated, it gives CATSDSQGLGTEAFF.

The chain has TRBV30 and TRBJ1-2, with a possible D match to TRBD1 (6 bases). Per germline, CDR1 GTSNPN and CDR2 SVGIG (reference sequence). The CDR3 extends over 12 amino acids. The V gene lost 1 base and the J gene lost 4 bases, with 7 bases spanning the gap. CDR3 sequence (DNA): TGTGCCTGGAGTGGGGACACCTATGGCTACACCTTC. Encoded protein: CAWSGDTYGYTF.

As concerns this clone: The junction and the germline gene differ at one end; a read error may be behind it. The rearrangement uses TRBV7-9 and TRBJ2-2; tentative D call: TRBD1 (6 bases). The CDR3 runs to 14 residues. Germline V CDR1 and CDR2: SEHNR, FQNEAQ (reference sequence). The chain's CDR3 is CASTLTPGAGELFF. The CDR3 DNA reads TGTGCCAGCACCTTAACCCCAGGGGCCGGGGAGCTGTTTTTT.

The CDR3 here is CASSVEMGMTLAGGREQFF. The DNA for the CDR3 is TGTGCCAGCAGCGTAGAGATGGGGATGACGCTAGCGGGAGGGAGGGAGCAGTTCTTC. The chain uses TRBV9 and TRBJ2-1; 12 bases are a match to TRBD2. The ends lost 0 bases at V and 10 bases at J; junction bases unmatched: 17. Germline V gene sequence: CDR1 SGDLS, CDR2 YYNGEE. This CDR3 region has 19 residues.

The chain carries TRBV5-5 and TRBJ2-7; D might be TRBD1 (6 bases). V was clipped by 2 bases and J by 5 bases, with 14 bases between them. The CDR3 loop spans 14 amino acids. Germline CDR1 and CDR2: SGHKS and YYEKEE (reference sequence). Written as DNA, the CDR3 is TGTGCCAGCAGCTTCCGCAGGGGATTCGACGAGCAGTACTTC. Translated: CASSFRRGFDEQYF.

V usage is TRBV7-6 and J usage is TRBJ2-7; perhaps TRBD2 as D (6 bases). V was trimmed by 3 bases and J by 5 bases, leaving 20 bases between them. The CDR3 totals 16 residues. Germline assignment: CDR1 SGHVS and CDR2 FNYEAQ. CDR3 sequence: CASSLTPPGTVHEQYF. CDR3 coding DNA: TGTGCCAGCAGCTTGACCCCTCCCGGGACTGTCCACGAGCAGTACTTC. Based on the CDR3 plus reference TRBV7-6 and TRBJ2-7, the full variable domain is GAGVSQSPRYKVTKRGQDVALRCDPISGHVSLYWYRQALGQGPEFLTYFNYEAQQDKSGLPNDRFSAERPEGSISTLTIQRTEQRDSAMYRCASSLTPPGTVHEQYFGPGTRLTVT.